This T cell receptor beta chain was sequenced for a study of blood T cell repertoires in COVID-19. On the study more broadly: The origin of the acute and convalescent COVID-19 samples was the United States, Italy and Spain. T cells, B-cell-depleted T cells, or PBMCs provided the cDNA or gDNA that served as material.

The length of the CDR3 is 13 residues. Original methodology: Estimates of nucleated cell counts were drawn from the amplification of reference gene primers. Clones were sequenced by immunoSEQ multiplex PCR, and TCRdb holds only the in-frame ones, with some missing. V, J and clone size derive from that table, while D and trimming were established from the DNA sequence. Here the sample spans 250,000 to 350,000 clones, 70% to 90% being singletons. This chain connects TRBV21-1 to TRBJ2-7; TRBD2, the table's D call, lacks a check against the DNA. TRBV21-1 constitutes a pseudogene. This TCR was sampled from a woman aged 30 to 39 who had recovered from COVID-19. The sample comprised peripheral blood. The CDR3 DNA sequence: TGTGCCAGCAGCAAACGGGGGTCCTACGAGCAGTACTTC. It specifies CASSKRGSYEQYF.